These 4 T cell receptor beta chains came from one sample sequenced in a study of blood T cells in healthy people across ages. PCR was performed a second time for about 7 to 11 cycles using a sample-barcoded 5' primer and a J-beta primer mix. One entry per CDR3 protein, called by TCRdb with MiXCR from the 5' RACE reads. Of hundreds of thousands of distinct CDR3 sequences in the sample, 22% were seen once. The sample comprised blood. Source of these receptors: a man between 65 and 79 years old in good health.

This clonotype was seen a handful of times. This chain uses TRBV6-1 with TRBJ2-5, with D possibly TRBD1 on 6 matching bases. The length of the CDR3 is 15 residues. With 5 bases removed from V and 3 bases from J, the gap between germline ends came to 16 bases. Germline CDR1 and CDR2: MNHNS and SASEGT. CDR3 loop: CASSPGHRVEETQYF. DNA for the CDR3: TGTGCCAGCAGTCCTGGACACAGGGTAGAAGAGACCCAGTACTTC.

The chain recombines TRBV27 with TRBJ2-7, with 13 positions matching TRBD2. This CDR3 spans 17 amino acids. CDR1 is MNHEY, CDR2 SMNVEV, per germline (reference sequence). J lost 0 bases, V lost 5 bases, and 7 bases had no gene match. The CDR3 sequence is CASSPRTSGSISYEQYV. The CDR3 DNA reads as TGTGCCAGCAGTCCGCGGACTAGCGGGAGTATCTCCTACGAGCAGTACGTC.

The chain employs TRBV12-3 or TRBV12-4 and TRBJ2-3, with 9 bases lining up with TRBD1. The J segment lost 11 bases and the V segment lost 3 bases, leaving 12 bases of the junction unmatched. The CDR3 consists of 15 residues. The CDR3 coding sequence is TGTGCCAGCAGTTTTGGGACAGGGAGTACAGATGTGCAGTATTTT. Its protein product is CASSFGTGSTDVQYF.

This clonotype has at least ten counts. The chain is built from TRBV24-1 and TRBJ2-4; D may be TRBD1 (6 bases). The CDR3 loop spans 14 amino acids. Trimming removed 4 bases at V and 6 bases at J, with 12 bases between. Germline V gene sequence: CDR1 KGHDR, CDR2 SFDVKD. The CDR3 DNA reads TGTGCCACCAGTGACTCCAGGGGTCTAAACATTCAGTACTTC. Protein product: CATSDSRGLNIQYF.